This TCR beta chain was retrieved from a study of T cell repertoires in cytomegalovirus infection. Study background: Based on public TCR beta signatures, there were indications of CMV infection and of a matching HLA type.

CDR3 length: 14 amino acids. Trimming removed 1 base at V and 7 bases at J, with 11 bases between. Germline CDR1 reads LNHDA; CDR2 reads SQIVND (reference sequence). Study observations and caveats: The ex vivo response was dominated by HLA-C-restricted CMV-specific TCR beta clonotypes. Adding up the frequency of public TCR beta families identified people who carried CMV plus the relevant HLA.

TCRdb used MiXCR to reprocess the reads, holding one entry per CDR3 protein. The table lists just over 300,000 distinct CDR3 sequences, 17% of them singletons. The table lists this clonotype with many counts. Its antigen is unidentified. The rearrangement uses TRBV19 and TRBJ1-5, with D hard to call. The sequenced material came from PBMCs. The sequence came from a human donor in good health (CMV status not recorded). Some clones in this sample may be carry-over from other donors' samples. The CDR3 nucleotides are TGTGCCAGTAGTATAGTGGGGTACATGCAGCCCCAGCATTTT. The encoded protein is CASSIVGYMQPQHF.